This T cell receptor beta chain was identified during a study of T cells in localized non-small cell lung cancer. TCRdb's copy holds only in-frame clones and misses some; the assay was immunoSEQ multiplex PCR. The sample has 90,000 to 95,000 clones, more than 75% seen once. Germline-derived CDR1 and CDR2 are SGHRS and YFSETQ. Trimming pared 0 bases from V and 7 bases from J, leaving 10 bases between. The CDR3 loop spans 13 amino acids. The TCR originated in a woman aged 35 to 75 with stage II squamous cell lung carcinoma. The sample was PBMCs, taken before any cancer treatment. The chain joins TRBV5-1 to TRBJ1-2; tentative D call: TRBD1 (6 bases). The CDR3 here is CASSLGWGPGYTF. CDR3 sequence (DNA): TGCGCCAGCAGCTTGGGTTGGGGGCCTGGCTACACCTTC.